This note documents a single T cell receptor (beta chain) sequence. With 7 bases clipped from V and 4 bases from J, the junction kept 4 bases outside the gene matches. This CDR3 is 14 amino acids long. Germline assignment: CDR1 LNHDA and CDR2 SQIVND (reference sequence). The data were produced by immunoSEQ multiplex PCR, yet TCRdb's version contains in-frame clones alone and is incomplete. This table has around 150,000 clones, approximately 80% appearing once. These data belong to a study of blood T cell repertoires in COVID-19. The chain recombines TRBV19 with TRBJ2-2; TRBD1 matches 9 bases. Specimen: peripheral blood. This clonotype was sampled from a woman between 50 and 59 years old with acute or convalescent COVID-19. CDR3: CASKTGGATGELFF. The CDR3 region has the DNA TGTGCCAGTAAGACAGGGGGAGCCACCGGGGAGCTGTTTTTT.